The TCR beta chain described here comes from a study of blood T cell repertoires in COVID-19. Study-level background: The samples span acute and convalescent COVID-19 from the United States, Italy and Spain.

Profiled with immunoSEQ multiplex PCR; TCRdb holds only in-frame clones, not every one. Here the sample spans 200,000 to 250,000 clones, about 85% being singletons. Trimming pared 4 bases from V and 2 bases from J, leaving 9 bases between. The germline V gene encodes CDR1 SNHLY and CDR2 FYNNEI. There are 14 residues in the CDR3. The V gene is TRBV2, the J gene TRBJ1-5, with D possibly TRBD1 on 5 matching bases. The sample was PBMCs or T cells enriched from blood (not recorded which). The sequence came from a man younger than 40 who had recovered from COVID-19. This CDR3 reads CASSGQLGNQPQHF. CDR3 nucleotide sequence: TGTGCCAGCAGTGGACAGCTGGGCAATCAGCCCCAGCATTTT.